This is a list of T cell receptor beta chains from one sample in a study of T cell repertoires in cytomegalovirus infection. TCRdb fed the reads into MiXCR, producing one record per CDR3 protein. The sample lists about 700,000 distinct CDR3 sequences; about 30% were seen once. Antigen specificity for these receptors is unknown. The specimen comprised cultured PBMCs, sampled from culture after CMV antigen stimulation. These receptors were collected from a human donor in good health (CMV status not recorded). Some clones in this sample may be carry-over from other donors' samples. Each CDR3 is given with its conserved first and last residue. The D gene is left open where the match is weak. For some rows the clone size is stated as once, few or many, or as a class when expanded; others skip it.

clone_size: few; j_call: TRBJ1-1; d_call: TRBD1; v_call: TRBV20-1; cdr3_nt: TGCAGTGCAGGGACAGGGTGGACTGAAGCTTTCTTT; cdr3_aa: CSAGTGWTEAFF
clone_size: many; j_call: TRBJ1-4; d_call: TRBD1; v_call: TRBV12-3/TRBV12-4; cdr3_nt: TGTGCCAGCAGTGCTCCGGGACAGCAAAATGAAAAACTGTTTTTT; cdr3_aa: CASSAPGQQNEKLFF
clone_size: NA; j_call: TRBJ2-3; d_call: TRBD2; v_call: TRBV6-2/TRBV6-3; cdr3_nt: TGTGCCAGCAGTTACTGGGCTAGCGGGGGAAAAGATACGCAGTATTTT; cdr3_aa: CASSYWASGGKDTQYF
clone_size: NA; j_call: TRBJ1-2; d_call: NA; v_call: TRBV7-6; cdr3_nt: TGTGCCAGCAGCCCCCTCGTGGTTAGGGGCTACACCTTC; cdr3_aa: CASSPLVVRGYTF
clone_size: NA; j_call: TRBJ2-1; d_call: NA; v_call: TRBV6-2/TRBV6-3; cdr3_nt: TGTGCCAGCAGTTACCGCCTAGAGAGGGTAACTGAGCAGTTCTTC; cdr3_aa: CASSYRLERVTEQFF
clone_size: NA; j_call: TRBJ2-1; d_call: TRBD1; v_call: TRBV7-2; cdr3_nt: TGTGCCAGCACGGCGGGACAGGGGGCCTATAATGAGCAGTTCTTC; cdr3_aa: CASTAGQGAYNEQFF
clone_size: few; j_call: TRBJ1-6; d_call: TRBD1; v_call: TRBV15; cdr3_nt: TGTGCCACCAGCAGAGAAGGAGGACAGGGCAATTCACCCCTCCACTTT; cdr3_aa: CATSREGGQGNSPLHF
clone_size: few; j_call: TRBJ2-3; d_call: NA; v_call: TRBV11-2; cdr3_nt: TGTGCCAGCAGCCAGCTACTCCGACGGGATACGCAGTATTTT; cdr3_aa: CASSQLLRRDTQYF
clone_size: NA; j_call: TRBJ1-2; d_call: NA; v_call: TRBV28; cdr3_nt: TGTGCCAGCACCCTGGACCAGGCCGGCTACACCTTC; cdr3_aa: CASTLDQAGYTF
clone_size: NA; j_call: TRBJ2-3; d_call: NA; v_call: TRBV12-3/TRBV12-4; cdr3_nt: TGTGCCAGCACCAAACGCAGGGTAACAGATACGCAGTATTTT; cdr3_aa: CASTKRRVTDTQYF
clone_size: many; j_call: TRBJ2-7; d_call: NA; v_call: TRBV20-1; cdr3_nt: TGCAGTGCTAGAGATAGGTGGAGGGCGAGCTCCTACGAGCAGTACTTC; cdr3_aa: CSARDRWRASSYEQYF
clone_size: few; j_call: TRBJ2-1; d_call: NA; v_call: TRBV2; cdr3_nt: TGTGCCAGCAGTGCCCCGGCAATCAGAACCTACAATGAGCAGTTCTTC; cdr3_aa: CASSAPAIRTYNEQFF
clone_size: many; j_call: TRBJ1-5; d_call: NA; v_call: TRBV12-3/TRBV12-4; cdr3_nt: TGTGCCAGCAGTTTCCAAGGGCGGAAACAGCCCCAGCATTTT; cdr3_aa: CASSFQGRKQPQHF
clone_size: NA; j_call: TRBJ2-3; d_call: NA; v_call: TRBV5-4; cdr3_nt: TGTGCCAGCAGCCGCGGGGTATCCGAGCAGTATTTT; cdr3_aa: CASSRGVSEQYF
clone_size: few; j_call: TRBJ1-5; d_call: NA; v_call: TRBV6-6; cdr3_nt: TGTGCCAGCAGTTACTCCACAGGGAGCAATCAGCCCCAGCATTTT; cdr3_aa: CASSYSTGSNQPQHF
clone_size: few; j_call: TRBJ2-5; d_call: TRBD1; v_call: TRBV7-9; cdr3_nt: TGTGCCAGCAGCTTTGGTTGGGACAGCCACCGGGAGACCCAGTACTTC; cdr3_aa: CASSFGWDSHRETQYF
clone_size: few; j_call: TRBJ1-6; d_call: NA; v_call: TRBV7-8; cdr3_nt: TGTGCCAGCAGCTTAGGGCCACCCAGCTCCTATAATTCACCCCTCCACTTT; cdr3_aa: CASSLGPPSSYNSPLHF
clone_size: few; j_call: TRBJ1-1; d_call: NA; v_call: TRBV7-8; cdr3_nt: TGTGCCAGCAGACCGGAGGGAGGGGGGGCTGAAGCTTTCTTT; cdr3_aa: CASRPEGGGAEAFF
clone_size: NA; j_call: TRBJ2-7; d_call: NA; v_call: TRBV20-1; cdr3_nt: TGCAGTGCTAGATCGTGGGTAGGGGGCTCCTACGAGCAGTACTTC; cdr3_aa: CSARSWVGGSYEQYF
clone_size: NA; j_call: TRBJ2-7; d_call: NA; v_call: TRBV6-1; cdr3_nt: TGTGCCAGCAGTGCTCTCAACGAGCAGTACTTC; cdr3_aa: CASSALNEQYF
clone_size: NA; j_call: TRBJ2-1; d_call: NA; v_call: TRBV2; cdr3_nt: TGTGCCAGCAGTGGGACCTCCGGGCAGTTCTTC; cdr3_aa: CASSGTSGQFF
clone_size: NA; j_call: TRBJ1-2; d_call: NA; v_call: TRBV2; cdr3_nt: TGTGCCAGCAGTGAAGAGCAGGGGTCTGGCTACACCTTC; cdr3_aa: CASSEEQGSGYTF
clone_size: NA; j_call: TRBJ2-7; d_call: TRBD1; v_call: TRBV20-1; cdr3_nt: TGCAGTGCTCTACCCGGGACAGGGCTTTTCGAGCAGTACTTC; cdr3_aa: CSALPGTGLFEQYF
clone_size: few; j_call: TRBJ2-7; d_call: TRBD2; v_call: TRBV4-1; cdr3_nt: TGCGCCAGCAGCCAAGTGGTAGCGGGCTTCTACGAGCAGTACTTC; cdr3_aa: CASSQVVAGFYEQYF
clone_size: NA; j_call: TRBJ2-1; d_call: TRBD1; v_call: TRBV2; cdr3_nt: TGTGCCAGCACCGAGGACAGGGGATCGAATGAGCAGTTCTTC; cdr3_aa: CASTEDRGSNEQFF
clone_size: NA; j_call: TRBJ2-7; d_call: NA; v_call: TRBV6-5; cdr3_nt: TGTGCCAGCAGTTACGGGTGGGAGGACGAGCAGTACTTC; cdr3_aa: CASSYGWEDEQYF
clone_size: NA; j_call: TRBJ2-7; d_call: NA; v_call: TRBV7-8; cdr3_nt: TGTGCCAGCAGCTTAGCCCGAGCCCCCTACGAGCAGTACTTC; cdr3_aa: CASSLARAPYEQYF
clone_size: NA; j_call: TRBJ2-7; d_call: NA; v_call: TRBV7-2; cdr3_nt: TGTGCCAGCAGCTTTACTTCAAACTACGAGCAGTACTTC; cdr3_aa: CASSFTSNYEQYF
clone_size: NA; j_call: TRBJ2-6; d_call: NA; v_call: TRBV9; cdr3_nt: TGTGCCAGCAGCGTACCCCCCAACGTCCTGACTTTC; cdr3_aa: CASSVPPNVLTF
clone_size: few; j_call: TRBJ1-5; d_call: TRBD1; v_call: TRBV7-2; cdr3_nt: TGTGCCAGCAGCTTTGGGACAGGGGATGGTCCGCCCCAGCATTTT; cdr3_aa: CASSFGTGDGPPQHF
clone_size: many; j_call: TRBJ2-3; d_call: NA; v_call: TRBV11-2; cdr3_nt: TGTGCCAGCAGCTTATCTGGGAACACAGATACGCAGTATTTT; cdr3_aa: CASSLSGNTDTQYF
clone_size: NA; j_call: TRBJ1-2; d_call: TRBD1; v_call: TRBV19; cdr3_nt: TGTGCCAGTAGAGGGCAGGGGGCAAGTGGCTACACCTTC; cdr3_aa: CASRGQGASGYTF
clone_size: NA; j_call: TRBJ2-1; d_call: TRBD2; v_call: TRBV5-4; cdr3_nt: TGTGCCAGCAGCTCGGGACTAGCGTCTACCAGCTCCTACAATGAGCAGTTCTTC; cdr3_aa: CASSSGLASTSSYNEQFF
clone_size: NA; j_call: TRBJ2-7; d_call: NA; v_call: TRBV7-2; cdr3_nt: TGTGCCAGCAGCCAACCGACTAGACGGCCCCACGAGCAGTACTTC; cdr3_aa: CASSQPTRRPHEQYF
clone_size: NA; j_call: TRBJ2-2; d_call: NA; v_call: TRBV12-3/TRBV12-4; cdr3_nt: TGTGCCAGCAGTCCAACCCACCGTTACACCGGGGAGCTGTTTTTT; cdr3_aa: CASSPTHRYTGELFF
clone_size: NA; j_call: TRBJ2-5; d_call: TRBD1; v_call: TRBV20-1; cdr3_nt: TGCAGTGCTAGAAAGACAGGGGTTCGGGCCCAGTACTTC; cdr3_aa: CSARKTGVRAQYF
clone_size: NA; j_call: TRBJ2-1; d_call: NA; v_call: TRBV12-3/TRBV12-4; cdr3_nt: TGTGCCAGCTTGGGACTCCTCAATGAGCAGTTCTTC; cdr3_aa: CASLGLLNEQFF
clone_size: NA; j_call: TRBJ2-4; d_call: NA; v_call: TRBV20-1; cdr3_nt: TGCAGTGCTGCCTTAGGTGGCAGGGGAGGGCCCATAGCCAAAAACATTCAGTACTTC; cdr3_aa: CSAALGGRGGPIAKNIQYF
clone_size: NA; j_call: TRBJ2-5; d_call: NA; v_call: TRBV5-1; cdr3_nt: TGCGCCAGCAGCCAGGGTGGGGCGGGGGAGACCCAGTACTTC; cdr3_aa: CASSQGGAGETQYF
clone_size: NA; j_call: TRBJ2-3; d_call: NA; v_call: TRBV7-6; cdr3_nt: TGTGCCAGCAGCTTAGATACGGTTACAGATACGCAGTATTTT; cdr3_aa: CASSLDTVTDTQYF
clone_size: NA; j_call: TRBJ1-2; d_call: NA; v_call: TRBV27; cdr3_nt: TGTGCCAGCAGAGACGGGCTCGGCTACACCTTC; cdr3_aa: CASRDGLGYTF
clone_size: NA; j_call: TRBJ2-7; d_call: NA; v_call: TRBV20-1; cdr3_nt: TGCAGTGCTACTGAATGGGAGAGCTCCTACGAGCAGTACTTC; cdr3_aa: CSATEWESSYEQYF
clone_size: NA; j_call: TRBJ2-5; d_call: NA; v_call: TRBV7-6; cdr3_nt: TGTGCCAGCAGCTTAGGAAGCAGGGAGACCCAGTACTTC; cdr3_aa: CASSLGSRETQYF
clone_size: few; j_call: TRBJ2-1; d_call: NA; v_call: TRBV12-3/TRBV12-4; cdr3_nt: TGTGCCAGCAGTTTAGCGGGCGCCTTGGGGATCTACAATGAGCAGTTCTTC; cdr3_aa: CASSLAGALGIYNEQFF
clone_size: few; j_call: TRBJ2-1; d_call: NA; v_call: TRBV7-2; cdr3_nt: TGTGCCAGCAGCTTCGACGCACCGGGGGAGCAGTTCTTC; cdr3_aa: CASSFDAPGEQFF
clone_size: few; j_call: TRBJ1-1; d_call: TRBD1; v_call: TRBV12-3/TRBV12-4; cdr3_nt: TGTGCCAGCACCCTAGAAGGGGGCGACACTGAAGCTTTCTTT; cdr3_aa: CASTLEGGDTEAFF
clone_size: NA; j_call: TRBJ2-2; d_call: NA; v_call: TRBV7-9; cdr3_nt: TGTGCCAGCAGCTCCCTCTTACGAAGCACCGGGGAGCTGTTTTTT; cdr3_aa: CASSSLLRSTGELFF
clone_size: NA; j_call: TRBJ2-7; d_call: TRBD2; v_call: TRBV6-1; cdr3_nt: TGTGCCAGCAGTTGGAGCGGGAGAAGGTCCTACGAGCAGTACTTC; cdr3_aa: CASSWSGRRSYEQYF
clone_size: few; j_call: TRBJ1-6; d_call: TRBD1; v_call: TRBV7-2; cdr3_nt: TGTGCCAGCAGCCAAGGACAGGGGAGAAATTCACCCCTCCACTTT; cdr3_aa: CASSQGQGRNSPLHF
clone_size: NA; j_call: TRBJ1-5; d_call: NA; v_call: TRBV20-1; cdr3_nt: TGCAGTGCTAGACAGGGAAATATCAATCAGCCCCAGCATTTT; cdr3_aa: CSARQGNINQPQHF
clone_size: NA; j_call: TRBJ1-5; d_call: NA; v_call: TRBV12-3/TRBV12-4; cdr3_nt: TGTGCCAGCAGTCCGACCGCTAGCAATCAGCCCCAGCATTTT; cdr3_aa: CASSPTASNQPQHF
clone_size: NA; j_call: TRBJ1-1; d_call: NA; v_call: TRBV7-2; cdr3_nt: TGTGCCAGCAGCTTGCCGGGTTCTGAAGCTTTCTTT; cdr3_aa: CASSLPGSEAFF
clone_size: NA; j_call: TRBJ2-2; d_call: TRBD2; v_call: TRBV20-1; cdr3_nt: TGCAGTGCTAGATCCACTAGCGGGGGTACCGGGGAGCTGTTTTTT; cdr3_aa: CSARSTSGGTGELFF
clone_size: NA; j_call: TRBJ2-3; d_call: NA; v_call: TRBV5-6; cdr3_nt: TGTGCCAGCAGCTTAGGACCGTACATCACAGATACGCAGTATTTT; cdr3_aa: CASSLGPYITDTQYF
clone_size: NA; j_call: TRBJ2-2; d_call: TRBD2; v_call: TRBV7-2; cdr3_nt: TGTGCCAGCAGCCGTAGCGGGGGACTCGGGGAGCTGTTTTTT; cdr3_aa: CASSRSGGLGELFF
clone_size: NA; j_call: TRBJ1-5; d_call: TRBD1; v_call: TRBV10-3; cdr3_nt: TGTGCCATCAGTGAGTCCCTCGGTAGGACAGGGGGCTTAAATCAGCCCCAGCATTTT; cdr3_aa: CAISESLGRTGGLNQPQHF
clone_size: few; j_call: TRBJ1-1; d_call: NA; v_call: TRBV5-1; cdr3_nt: TGCGCCAGCATTCGGCCCGGGGGGACTGAAGCTTTCTTT; cdr3_aa: CASIRPGGTEAFF
clone_size: NA; j_call: TRBJ2-7; d_call: TRBD2; v_call: TRBV7-2; cdr3_nt: TGTGCCAGCAGCTTAGCGCGACTAGCGGGAGGCGAGCAGTACTTC; cdr3_aa: CASSLARLAGGEQYF
clone_size: NA; j_call: TRBJ1-1; d_call: NA; v_call: TRBV7-2; cdr3_nt: TGTACCAGCAGCTTAGGGAATACTGAAGCTTTCTTT; cdr3_aa: CTSSLGNTEAFF